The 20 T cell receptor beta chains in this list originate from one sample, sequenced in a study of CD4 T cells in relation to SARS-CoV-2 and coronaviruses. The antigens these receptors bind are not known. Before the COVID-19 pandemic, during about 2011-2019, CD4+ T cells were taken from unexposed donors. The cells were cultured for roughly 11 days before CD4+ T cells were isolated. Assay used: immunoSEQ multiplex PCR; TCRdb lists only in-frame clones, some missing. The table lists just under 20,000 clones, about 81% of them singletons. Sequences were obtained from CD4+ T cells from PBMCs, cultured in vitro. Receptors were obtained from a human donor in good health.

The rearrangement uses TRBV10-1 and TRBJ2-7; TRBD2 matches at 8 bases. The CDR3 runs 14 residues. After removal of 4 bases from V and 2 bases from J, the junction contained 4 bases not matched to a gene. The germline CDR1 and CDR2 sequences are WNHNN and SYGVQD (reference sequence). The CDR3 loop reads CASSGVGGAYEQYF. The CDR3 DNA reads TGCGCCAGCAGTGGCGTCGGGGGGGCCTACGAGCAGTACTTC.

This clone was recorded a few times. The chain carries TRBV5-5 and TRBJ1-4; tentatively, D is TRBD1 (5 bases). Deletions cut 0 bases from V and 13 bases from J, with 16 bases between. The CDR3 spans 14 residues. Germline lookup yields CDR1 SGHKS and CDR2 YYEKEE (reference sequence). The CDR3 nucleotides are TGTGCCAGCAGCTTGGACGGGGGACCGGGGGGACTGTTTTTT. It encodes CASSLDGGPGGLFF.

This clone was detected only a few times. The CDR3 DNA reads as TGTGCCAGCTCACTTTCCGGGACTTCGGAAAAACTGTTTTTT. It specifies CASSLSGTSEKLFF. The chain has TRBV18 and TRBJ1-4; D is perhaps TRBD1 (5 bases). The CDR3 has 14 residues. V was trimmed by 4 bases and J by 8 bases, leaving 14 bases between them. Germline V lookup: CDR1 KGHSH, CDR2 LQKENI.

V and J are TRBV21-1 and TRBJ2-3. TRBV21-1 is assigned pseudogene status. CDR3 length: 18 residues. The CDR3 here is CASSKGSDWDWGTDTQYF. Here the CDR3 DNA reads TGTGCCAGCAGCAAAGGGTCGGATTGGGATTGGGGCACAGATACGCAGTATTTT.

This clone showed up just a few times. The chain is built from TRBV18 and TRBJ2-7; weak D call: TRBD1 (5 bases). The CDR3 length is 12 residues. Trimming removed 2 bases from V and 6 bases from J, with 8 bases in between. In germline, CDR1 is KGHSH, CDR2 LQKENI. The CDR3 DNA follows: TGTGCCAGCTCACCAGGGGCTCTCGAGCAGTACTTC. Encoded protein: CASSPGALEQYF. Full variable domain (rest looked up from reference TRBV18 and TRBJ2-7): NAGVMQNPRHLVRRRGQEARLRCSPMKGHSHVYWYRQLPEEGLKFMVYLQKENIIDESGMPKERFSAEFPKEGPSILRIQQVVRGDSAAYFCASSPGALEQYFGPGTRLTVT.

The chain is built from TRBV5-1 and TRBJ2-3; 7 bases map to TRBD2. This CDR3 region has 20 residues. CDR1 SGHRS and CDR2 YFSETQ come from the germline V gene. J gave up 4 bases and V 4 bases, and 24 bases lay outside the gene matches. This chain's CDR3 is CASSHLGVAGWTIGSDTQYF. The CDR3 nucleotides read TGCGCCAGCAGCCATCTCGGGGTAGCGGGTTGGACGATTGGCTCAGATACGCAGTATTTT. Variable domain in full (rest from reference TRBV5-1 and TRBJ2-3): KAGVTQTPRYLIKTRGQQVTLSCSPISGHRSVSWYQQTPGQGLQFLFEYFSETQRNKGNFPGRFSGRQFSNSRSEMNVSTLELGDSALYLCASSHLGVAGWTIGSDTQYFGPGTRLTVL.

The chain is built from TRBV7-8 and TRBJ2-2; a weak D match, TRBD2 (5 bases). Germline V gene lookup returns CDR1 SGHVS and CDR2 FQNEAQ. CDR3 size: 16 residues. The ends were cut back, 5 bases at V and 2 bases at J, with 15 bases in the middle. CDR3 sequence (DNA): TGTGCCAGCAGCCCATCGGGGTCGATTAACACCGGGGAGCTGTTTTTT. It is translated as CASSPSGSINTGELFF.

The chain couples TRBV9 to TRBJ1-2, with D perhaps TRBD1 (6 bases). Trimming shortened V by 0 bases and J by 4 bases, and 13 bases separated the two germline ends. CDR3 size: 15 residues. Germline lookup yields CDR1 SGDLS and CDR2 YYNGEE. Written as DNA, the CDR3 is TGTGCCAGCAGCGTAGCTACGGGGGCAGGCTATGGCTACACCTTC. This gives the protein CASSVATGAGYGYTF.

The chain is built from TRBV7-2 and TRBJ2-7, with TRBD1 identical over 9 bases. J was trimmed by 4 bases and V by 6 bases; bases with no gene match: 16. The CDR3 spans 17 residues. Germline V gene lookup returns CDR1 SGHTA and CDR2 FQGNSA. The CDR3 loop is CASSSSTPGQGEYEQYF. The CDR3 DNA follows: TGTGCCAGCAGTTCATCGACCCCGGGACAGGGTGAATACGAGCAGTACTTC.

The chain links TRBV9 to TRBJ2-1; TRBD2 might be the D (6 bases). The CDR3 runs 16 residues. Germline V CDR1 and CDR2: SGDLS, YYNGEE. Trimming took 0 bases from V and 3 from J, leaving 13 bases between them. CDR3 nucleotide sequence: TGTGCCAGCAGCGTAGCTGGGGGGATCCTCTACAATGAGCAGTTCTTC. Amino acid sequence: CASSVAGGILYNEQFF.

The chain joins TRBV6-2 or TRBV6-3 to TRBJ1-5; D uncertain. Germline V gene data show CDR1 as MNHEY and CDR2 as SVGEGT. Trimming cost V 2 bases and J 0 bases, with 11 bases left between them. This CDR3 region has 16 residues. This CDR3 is CASSYRSALSNQPQHF. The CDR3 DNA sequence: TGTGCCAGCAGTTACAGGTCGGCGCTTAGCAATCAGCCCCAGCATTTT.

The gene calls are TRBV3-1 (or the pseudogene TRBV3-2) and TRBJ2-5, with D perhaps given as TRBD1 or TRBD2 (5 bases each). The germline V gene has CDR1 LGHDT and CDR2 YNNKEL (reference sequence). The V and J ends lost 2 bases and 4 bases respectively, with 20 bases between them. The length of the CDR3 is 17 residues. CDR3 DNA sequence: TGTGCCAGCAGCCAACAACCATCGGGACGGACCAGAGAGACCCAGTACTTC. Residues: CASSQQPSGRTRETQYF.

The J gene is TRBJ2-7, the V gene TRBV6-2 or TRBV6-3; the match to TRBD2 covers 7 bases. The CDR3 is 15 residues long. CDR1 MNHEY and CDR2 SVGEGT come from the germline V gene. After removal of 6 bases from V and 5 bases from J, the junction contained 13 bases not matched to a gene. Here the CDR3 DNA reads TGTGCCAGCAGCCTACAGACTAGCCACGGGAACGAGCAGTACTTC. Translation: CASSLQTSHGNEQYF.

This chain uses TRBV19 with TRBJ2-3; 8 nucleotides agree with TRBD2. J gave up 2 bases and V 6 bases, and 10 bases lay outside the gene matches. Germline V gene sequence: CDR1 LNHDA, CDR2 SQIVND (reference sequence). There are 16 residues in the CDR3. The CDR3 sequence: CASSRGLATLTDTQYF. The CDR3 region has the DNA TGTGCCAGTAGCAGAGGACTAGCAACCCTCACAGATACGCAGTATTTT.

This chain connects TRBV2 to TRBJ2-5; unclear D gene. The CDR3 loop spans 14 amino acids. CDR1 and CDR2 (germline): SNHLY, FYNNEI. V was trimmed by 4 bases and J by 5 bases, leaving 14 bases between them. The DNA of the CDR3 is TGTGCCAGCAGTGGTCGACACGGGCTTGAGACCCAGTACTTC. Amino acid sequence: CASSGRHGLETQYF.

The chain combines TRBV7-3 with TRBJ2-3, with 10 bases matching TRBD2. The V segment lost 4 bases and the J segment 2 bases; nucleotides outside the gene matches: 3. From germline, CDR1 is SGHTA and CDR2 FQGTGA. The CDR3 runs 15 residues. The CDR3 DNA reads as TGTGCCAGCAGCTCACTAGCGGGGATCACAGATACGCAGTATTTT. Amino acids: CASSSLAGITDTQYF.

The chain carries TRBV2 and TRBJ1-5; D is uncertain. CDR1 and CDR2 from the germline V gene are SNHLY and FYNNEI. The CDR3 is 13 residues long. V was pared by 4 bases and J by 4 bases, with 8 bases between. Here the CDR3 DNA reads TGTGCCAGCAGTGGATACGGGAATCAGCCCCAGCATTTT. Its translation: CASSGYGNQPQHF.

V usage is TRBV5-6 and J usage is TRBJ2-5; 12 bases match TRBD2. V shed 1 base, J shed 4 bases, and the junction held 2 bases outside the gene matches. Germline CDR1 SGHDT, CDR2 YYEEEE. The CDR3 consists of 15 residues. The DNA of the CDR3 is TGTGCCAGCAGCTTGCCACTAGCGGGAGGAGAGACCCAGTACTTC. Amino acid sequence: CASSLPLAGGETQYF. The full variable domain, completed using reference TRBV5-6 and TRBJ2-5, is DAGVTQSPTHLIKTRGQQVTLRCSPKSGHDTVSWYQQALGQGPQFIFQYYEEEERQRGNFPDRFSGHQFPNYSSELNVNALLLGDSALYLCASSLPLAGGETQYFGPGTRLLVL.

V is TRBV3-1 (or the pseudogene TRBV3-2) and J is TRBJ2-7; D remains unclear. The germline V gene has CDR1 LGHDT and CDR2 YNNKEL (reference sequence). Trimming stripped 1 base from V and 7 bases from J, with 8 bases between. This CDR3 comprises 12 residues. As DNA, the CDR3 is TGTGCCAGCAGCCAAGGACCGCGGGAGCAGTACTTC. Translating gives CASSQGPREQYF.

The CDR3 protein is CASSSGQLWPYEQYF. CDR3 in DNA: TGTGCCAGCAGCTCCGGACAGCTCTGGCCCTACGAGCAGTACTTC. The V call is TRBV6-5, the J call TRBJ2-7, with a tentative D call TRBD1 (6 bases). V was clipped by 6 bases and J by 2 bases, with 17 bases between them. CDR1 MNHEY and CDR2 SVGAGI come from the germline V gene. The length of the CDR3 is 15 residues.